This TCR beta chain is drawn from a study of blood T cell repertoires in COVID-19. Study background: The study drew acute and convalescent COVID-19 samples from the United States, Italy and Spain.

Per the study methods: Cell counts per sample came from amplifying reference gene primers. Sequencing used immunoSEQ multiplex PCR; TCRdb keeps in-frame clones, though not all of them. That table furnishes V, J and clone size, whereas the DNA furnished D and trimming. Among around 120,000 clones listed, roughly four fifths were seen once. The CDR3 runs to 14 residues. V lost 1 base, J lost 7 bases, and 5 bases stayed unmatched. Germline CDR1 is SGHTA and CDR2 is FQGNSA. Sequencing used peripheral blood. This clonotype originated in a man aged 50-59 years with acute or convalescent COVID-19. The chain has TRBV7-2 and TRBJ2-5, with 8 positions matching TRBD1. CDR3 sequence reads: CASSLGAGTGTQYF. For the CDR3, the DNA is TGTGCCAGCAGCTTAGGCGCCGGGACAGGGACCCAGTACTTC.